A selection of T cell receptor beta chains follows, all from one sample in a study of monozygotic twins with inflammatory bowel disease. TCRdb reprocessed the 5' RACE reads, keeping one entry per CDR3 protein, no DNA. The specimen's table records some 190,000 distinct CDR3 sequences. What was sequenced was blood. The receptors originated from a human donor with ulcerative colitis or Crohn's disease, or a healthy co-twin of an affected twin (not recorded which). Both conserved end residues are part of each CDR3. Each record gives: V gene, J gene, clone size, CDR3 protein. Clone size is given for some rows only: seen once, a few or many times, or a class if the clone is expanded.

TRBV7-2	TRBJ2-3	-	CASSLRTLMTDTQYF
TRBV6-2/TRBV6-3	TRBJ1-3	-	CASRPEQGPYSGNTIYF
TRBV5-1	TRBJ2-7	-	CASSWRTGGESSYEQYF
TRBV7-2	TRBJ2-3	-	CASSPRGGGLTDTQYF
TRBV30	TRBJ2-1	-	CASTLAGNNEQFF
TRBV29-1	TRBJ1-2	-	CSVESTANPNYGYTF
TRBV3-1	TRBJ2-7	-	CASSSSDLYEQYF
TRBV7-2	TRBJ2-1	-	CASKLAEAYNEQFF
TRBV5-1	TRBJ1-1	-	CASSLDRVGAFF
TRBV10-3	TRBJ1-1	-	CAISLDSLTEAFF
TRBV29-1	TRBJ2-3	-	CSVEEAATDTQYF
TRBV7-2	TRBJ1-4	-	CASSLLSTNEKLFF
TRBV7-8	TRBJ2-1	medium-sized	CASSQAVDEQFF
TRBV28	TRBJ2-3	-	CASSFFRGPTDTQYF
TRBV21-1	TRBJ2-5	-	CASSKACRGPRAPHRRVMTQYF
TRBV18	TRBJ1-1	-	CASSPPGTGLTEAFF
TRBV29-1	TRBJ2-7	-	CSVARQGYSYEQYF
TRBV12-3/TRBV12-4	TRBJ2-1	-	CASTLDRTDNEQFF
TRBV15	TRBJ1-6	-	CATSREGNSPLHF
TRBV12-3/TRBV12-4	TRBJ2-3	-	CASSLSDTSTDTQYF
TRBV6-2/TRBV6-3	TRBJ1-5	-	CASRPLDGLGNQPQHF
TRBV5-1	TRBJ2-7	-	CASSSPGQETYEQYF
TRBV12-3/TRBV12-4	TRBJ2-7	-	CASRPGTDLFYEQYF
TRBV19	TRBJ2-1	-	CASKRGAGENEQFF
TRBV29-1	TRBJ2-3	-	CSVASPDTQYF
TRBV12-3/TRBV12-4	TRBJ1-2	-	CASSPKGTGFGYGYTF
TRBV3-1	TRBJ1-2	-	CASSEATGLPYGYTF
TRBV7-2	TRBJ1-6	-	CASSLAPNNSPLHF
TRBV12-3/TRBV12-4	TRBJ2-6	-	CASRRAGATGANVLTF
TRBV20-1	TRBJ2-7	-	CSASRGTGTYEQYF
TRBV2	TRBJ1-5	-	CASNLAGTSVGPQHF
TRBV29-1	TRBJ1-2	-	CSVGKGADYGYTF
TRBV28	TRBJ2-3	-	CASSFLSGISTDTQYF
TRBV7-2	TRBJ2-7	-	CASSLVSGDSYEQYF
TRBV11-2	TRBJ2-6	-	CASSLDSSGANVLTF
TRBV24-1	TRBJ1-1	-	CATSQLRGQDTEAFF
TRBV5-1	TRBJ2-7	-	CASSPGLTYEQYF
TRBV28	TRBJ2-7	-	CASSFGRGPGPRGYEQYF
TRBV24-1	TRBJ2-7	-	CATSGESDEQYF
TRBV30	TRBJ2-5	-	CAWSVTRDQETQYF
TRBV7-9	TRBJ1-2	-	CASSPRDGSGPDYGYTF